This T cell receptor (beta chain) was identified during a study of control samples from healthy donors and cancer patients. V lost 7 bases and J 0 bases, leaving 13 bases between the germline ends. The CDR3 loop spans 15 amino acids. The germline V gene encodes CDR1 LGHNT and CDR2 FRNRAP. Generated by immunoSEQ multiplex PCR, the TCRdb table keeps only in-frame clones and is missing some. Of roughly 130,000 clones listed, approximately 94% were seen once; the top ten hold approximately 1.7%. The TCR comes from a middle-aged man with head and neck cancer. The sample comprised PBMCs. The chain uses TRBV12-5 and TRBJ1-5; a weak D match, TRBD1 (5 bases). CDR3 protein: CASAGPGGSNQPQHF. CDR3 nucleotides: TGTGCTAGTGCCGGCCCCGGGGGTAGCAATCAGCCCCAGCATTTT.